The rows below give T cell receptor beta chains drawn from one sample of a study of PD-1 blockade in mismatch repair-deficient tumors. Clones were read by immunoSEQ multiplex PCR, and TCRdb kept only the in-frame ones, dropping some. The profile shows roughly 40,000 clones, around 84% of them singletons. The material was peripheral blood, obtained about 81 weeks after starting pembrolizumab. All receptors derive from an adult with mismatch repair-deficient cancer. Both conserved end residues are part of each CDR3. D genes are given only for firm matches. A row's size may be missing; if present it is once, few, many or a size class.

cdr3_aa cdr3_nt cdr3_length j_call d_call v_call clone_size
CASSAWGAGGLDGYTF TGTGCCAGCAGCGCCTGGGGAGCGGGGGGCCTCGATGGCTACACCTTC 16 TRBJ1-2 - TRBV2 -
CAISLAGGQGNEQFF TGTGCCATCAGTTTAGCGGGAGGTCAGGGAAATGAGCAGTTCTTC 15 TRBJ2-1 TRBD2 TRBV10-3 -
CASSLSVNDEQFF TGTGCCAGCAGCTTGTCCGTTAATGATGAGCAGTTCTTC 13 TRBJ2-1 - TRBV5-4 -
CASSTRDSNEKLFF TGTGCCAGCAGTACCAGGGACAGTAATGAAAAACTGTTTTTT 14 TRBJ1-4 TRBD1 TRBV6-5 -
CASSLGEQGAGETQYF TGTGCCAGCAGCTTAGGCGAACAGGGGGCAGGTGAGACCCAGTACTTC 16 TRBJ2-5 TRBD1 TRBV13 -
CASSVDKGVDGYTF TGTGCCAGCAGCGTAGATAAGGGAGTAGATGGCTACACCTTC 14 TRBJ1-2 - TRBV9 -
CASSIAGAVSEKLFF TGTGCCAGCAGCATCGCCGGGGCAGTAAGCGAAAAACTGTTTTTT 15 TRBJ1-4 - TRBV11-2 few
CASSFETSDTQYF TGTGCCAGCAGCTTCGAGACTAGCGATACGCAGTATTTT 13 TRBJ2-3 TRBD2 TRBV11-2 -
CASSPGPAEQYF TGTGCCAGCTCACCAGGACCAGCCGAGCAGTACTTC 12 TRBJ2-7 - TRBV18 few
CASSRRTTSTNEKLFF TGTGCCAGCAGCCGACGGACTACCTCAACTAATGAAAAACTGTTTTTT 16 TRBJ1-4 - TRBV7-9 -
CAWTQARAMNTEAFF TGTGCCTGGACTCAGGCCAGGGCCATGAACACTGAAGCTTTCTTT 15 TRBJ1-1 - TRBV30 -
CASSPRTSDYNEQFF TGTGCCAGCAGCCCTAGGACTAGCGATTACAATGAGCAGTTCTTC 15 TRBJ2-1 TRBD2 TRBV9 -
CASSLMAKNIQYF TGTGCCAGCAGCTTAATGGCGAAAAACATTCAGTACTTC 13 TRBJ2-4 - TRBV7-3 once
CASSLLGRNPSTDTQYF TGCGCCAGCAGCTTGCTTGGACGGAACCCTAGCACAGATACGCAGTATTTT 17 TRBJ2-3 - TRBV5-1 -
CASSLYGTGGYEQYF TGTGCCAGCAGCTTGTACGGGACAGGGGGCTACGAGCAGTACTTC 15 TRBJ2-7 TRBD1 TRBV5-6 -
CAIIRDLGTEAFF TGTGCCATCATACGGGATTTAGGGACTGAAGCTTTCTTT 13 TRBJ1-1 - TRBV10-3 -
CASSSGGTGANVLTF TGTGCCAGCAGCTCAGGGGGCACTGGGGCCAACGTCCTGACTTTC 15 TRBJ2-6 TRBD1 TRBV5-4 -
CASSEGEGVGNQPQHF TGTGCCAGCAGTGAAGGGGAGGGAGTAGGAAATCAGCCCCAGCATTTT 16 TRBJ1-5 - TRBV2 -
CASSQSRTLGFYEQYF TGCGCCAGCAGTCAATCCCGGACTTTGGGGTTCTACGAGCAGTACTTC 16 TRBJ2-7 - TRBV23-1 once
CATHICLVIQDTDTQYF TGTGCCACACATATATGTCTCGTAATACAGGACACAGATACGCAGTATTTT 17 TRBJ2-3 - TRBV21-1 -
CASSELAVGETQYF TGTGCCAGCAGTGAATTGGCAGTCGGAGAGACCCAGTACTTC 14 TRBJ2-5 - TRBV25-1 once
CAWSVLGTAYGYTF TGTGCCTGGAGTGTACTAGGGACGGCCTATGGCTACACCTTC 14 TRBJ1-2 - TRBV30 -
CAWSGPVNTEAFF TGTGCCTGGAGTGGTCCAGTGAACACTGAAGCTTTCTTT 13 TRBJ1-1 - TRBV30 -
CAWSAPGGFEKLFF TGTGCCTGGAGTGCCCCCGGAGGGTTCGAAAAACTGTTTTTT 14 TRBJ1-4 - TRBV30 -
CATGRGAHTEAFF TGTGCCACCGGACGGGGGGCCCACACTGAAGCTTTCTTT 13 TRBJ1-1 - TRBV5-6 -
CAIKLAGRNTGELFF TGTGCCATCAAACTAGCGGGCCGGAACACCGGGGAGCTGTTTTTT 15 TRBJ2-2 TRBD2 TRBV5-4 -
CASSVASVTGELFF TGTGCCAGCAGTGTTGCATCGGTCACCGGGGAGCTGTTTTTT 14 TRBJ2-2 - TRBV2 -
CASSIVGQGYQPQHF TGTGCCAGTAGTATAGTGGGACAGGGATATCAGCCCCAGCATTTT 15 TRBJ1-5 TRBD1 TRBV19 few
CASSPRGGDPRGTEAFF TGTGCCAGCAGCCCCAGGGGAGGAGATCCTAGGGGGACTGAAGCTTTCTTT 17 TRBJ1-1 - TRBV9 -
CASSFGAFGSYEQYF TGTGCCAGCAGCTTTGGGGCCTTCGGTTCCTACGAGCAGTACTTC 15 TRBJ2-7 - TRBV11-2 -
CASSVSGGSTQYF TGTGCCAGCAGCGTATCAGGCGGGAGTACGCAGTATTTT 13 TRBJ2-3 TRBD2 TRBV9 -
CAWNSGGLTDTQYF TGTGCCTGGAATAGTGGGGGCCTCACAGATACGCAGTATTTT 14 TRBJ2-3 - TRBV30 -
CASTWRGINQPQHF TGTGCCAGTACCTGGCGAGGGATCAATCAGCCCCAGCATTTT 14 TRBJ1-5 - TRBV19 -
CASSRGDNYEQYF TGCGCCAGCAGCCGAGGGGACAACTACGAGCAGTACTTC 13 TRBJ2-7 - TRBV5-1 -
CASSFSGSDEQYF TGTGCCAGCAGTTTCTCGGGGTCCGACGAGCAGTACTTC 13 TRBJ2-7 - TRBV27 -
CASSLRRGNNEQFF TGTGCCAGCAGTTTACGGCGGGGAAACAATGAGCAGTTCTTC 14 TRBJ2-1 - TRBV27 once
CASSKDTPQNTGELFF TGTGCCAGCAGTAAGGACACCCCCCAGAACACCGGGGAGCTGTTTTTT 16 TRBJ2-2 - TRBV27 -
CASSLALGADYGYTF TGTGCCAGCAGCTTAGCGTTGGGGGCGGACTATGGCTACACCTTC 15 TRBJ1-2 - TRBV7-2 few
CASSLGAHTDTQYF TGTGCCAGCAGCTTGGGCGCCCACACAGATACGCAGTATTTT 14 TRBJ2-3 - TRBV5-6 -
CASRTYGESTDTQYF TGTGCCAGCAGAACGTACGGGGAGAGCACAGATACGCAGTATTTT 15 TRBJ2-3 - TRBV11-3 once
CASSRTGTTPSYEQYF TGTGCCAGCAGCCGAACCGGGACTACCCCCTCCTACGAGCAGTACTTC 16 TRBJ2-7 TRBD2 TRBV14 few
CASSYKRTSGIYEQYF TGTGCCAGCAGTTACAAGCGGACTAGCGGGATCTACGAGCAGTACTTC 16 TRBJ2-7 TRBD2 TRBV6-5 -
CASSYLADALNTEAFF TGTGCCAGCAGTTACTTGGCGGACGCACTGAACACTGAAGCTTTCTTT 16 TRBJ1-1 - TRBV6-5 -
CATTGDRSYEQYF TGTGCCACGACAGGAGACCGGTCCTACGAGCAGTACTTC 13 TRBJ2-7 - TRBV19 -